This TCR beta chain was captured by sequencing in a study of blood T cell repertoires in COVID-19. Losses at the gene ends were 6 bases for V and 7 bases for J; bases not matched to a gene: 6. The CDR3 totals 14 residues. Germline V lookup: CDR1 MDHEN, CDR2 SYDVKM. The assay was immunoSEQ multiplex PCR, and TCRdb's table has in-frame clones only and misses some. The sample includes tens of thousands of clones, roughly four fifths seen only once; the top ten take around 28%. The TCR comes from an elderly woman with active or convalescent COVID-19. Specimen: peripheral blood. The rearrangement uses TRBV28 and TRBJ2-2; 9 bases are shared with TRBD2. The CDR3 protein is CASRAGGTVGELFF. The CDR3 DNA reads TGTGCCAGCAGAGCGGGGGGCACGGTCGGGGAGCTGTTTTTT.